The clone carrying this TCR beta chain was counted a few times. Its antigen remains unidentified. The CDR3 has 16 amino acids. CDR1 and CDR2 (germline): SGHAT, FQNNGV. V was clipped by 5 bases and J by 9 bases, with 23 bases between them. It was cDNA, reverse transcribed from extracted RNA, that served as the sequencing template. Some clones are missing from TCRdb's copy, which holds only in-frame ones; the method was immunoSEQ multiplex PCR. The repertoire includes some 200,000 clones, about 60% of them detected once, and 3% to 3.5% sits in the top ten. This sample stems from a study of CD8+ T cells in alopecia areata. Study background: The drug, oral tofacitinib, was given to treated patients at 5 to 10 mg twice daily. Tofacitinib exposure lasted 6 to 18 months, followed by 6 months off drug. The investigators scored severity in treated patients by the percentage of affected scalp area. The study, taken as a whole, reports: Many expanded lesional clones remained in scalp and blood on tofacitinib.

The treatment: oral pan-JAK inhibitor, 5-10 mg twice daily. The source of this sequence is a human donor with alopecia areata. This chain joins TRBV11-2 and TRBJ2-1, with D tentatively TRBD2 (7 bases). This material consisted of CD4+ T cells sorted from blood, taken at week 4, from a patient treated with tofacitinib. In DNA form, the CDR3 reads TGTGCCAGCAGCGGCCTGGGGGGGGCTGGGCCCCGTGAGCAGTTCTTC. Translation: CASSGLGGAGPREQFF. Full variable domain (outside the CDR3, taken from reference TRBV11-2 and TRBJ2-1): EAGVAQSPRYKIIEKRQSVAFWCNPISGHATLYWYQQILGQGPKLLIQFQNNGVVDDSQLPKDRFSAERLKGVDSTLKIQPAKLEDSAVYLCASSGLGGAGPREQFFGPGTRLTVL.